The clone carrying this TCR beta chain came up many times. Its target is not known. The sample originates from a study of spatial heterogeneity in lung cancer. The CDR3 has 12 amino acids. Germline V gene lookup returns CDR1 SGHAT and CDR2 FQNNGV. Trimming left V 3 bases short and J 6 bases short, with 9 bases between. Study findings and constraints: TCRs found ubiquitously expanded in tumor appeared in blood more at resection than at follow-up.

The library protocol tagged each TCR cDNA with a unique molecular identifier. TCRdb re-called the 5' RACE reads through MiXCR, storing one row per CDR3 protein. The data show 35,000 to 40,000 distinct CDR3 sequences, with about 7.2% seen just once and 29% held by the top ten. Time point meaning: sample taken at primary tumor resection. Untreated early-stage non-small cell lung cancer patients, 55 to 85 in total, were the donors. This material consisted of PBMCs, taken at surgery. The TCR comes from a female donor with early-stage non-small cell lung cancer. This sequence joins TRBV11-2 and TRBJ2-7; D is unclear. The CDR3 here is CASSFGTSEQYF. CDR3 nucleotide sequence: TGTGCCAGCAGCTTCGGTACAAGCGAGCAGTACTTC.